This T cell receptor beta chain was captured by sequencing in a study of blood T cells in healthy people across ages. About this clonotype itself: Its antigen is as yet unknown.

This CDR3 is built from 16 residues. From germline, CDR1 is SNHLY and CDR2 FYNNEI. Study-wide points: Compared with aged donors, long-lived donors showed fewer expanded clones, suggesting selection. Considered underestimates were the diversity estimates obtained from one million T cells.

PCR was performed a second time for about 7 to 11 cycles using a sample-barcoded 5' primer and a J-beta primer mix. Every cDNA molecule bore a tag from a template-switch adaptor containing 12 random nucleotides. MiXCR, applied by TCRdb to the 5' RACE reads, yields one record per CDR3 protein. The repertoire has 650,000 to 800,000 distinct CDR3 sequences, roughly half of them found once; the top ten carry 13%. The sequenced sample consisted of blood. V is TRBV2 and J is TRBJ2-4; the D is unclear. Judging by the DNA end, TRBJ2-7 fits better; the J call may be wrong. The TCR sequence derives from an elderly woman in good health. Here the CDR3 reads CASRGSTRTPSYEQYF. The CDR3 nucleotides read TGTGCCAGCAGGGGATCCACACGTACCCCGTCCTACGAGCAGTACTTC.